The present TCR beta chain was sequenced within a study of blood T cell repertoires in COVID-19. In the study overall: Material from acute and convalescent COVID-19 was sourced from the United States, Italy and Spain.

Across about two dozen US areas, participants ranged in age from 18 to 89 years. Each recovered donor of Cohort 3 presented with two negative PCRs, clearance, or symptom resolution. Assay: immunoSEQ multiplex PCR; the TCRdb copy retains only in-frame clones and omits some. The profile shows about 170,000 clones, 89% of them singletons. CDR1 SGHRS and CDR2 YFSETQ come from the germline V gene. With 0 bases removed from V and 8 bases from J, the gap between germline ends came to 9 bases. The CDR3 has 13 residues. Material for sequencing was PBMCs or T cells enriched from blood (not recorded which). This TCR came from a woman younger than 30 who had recovered from COVID-19. The V and J genes are TRBV5-1 and TRBJ2-1; maybe TRBD2 (6 bases). The CDR3 spells CASSLGTTYEQFF. The CDR3 DNA reads as TGCGCCAGCAGCTTGGGGACTACGTATGAGCAGTTCTTC.